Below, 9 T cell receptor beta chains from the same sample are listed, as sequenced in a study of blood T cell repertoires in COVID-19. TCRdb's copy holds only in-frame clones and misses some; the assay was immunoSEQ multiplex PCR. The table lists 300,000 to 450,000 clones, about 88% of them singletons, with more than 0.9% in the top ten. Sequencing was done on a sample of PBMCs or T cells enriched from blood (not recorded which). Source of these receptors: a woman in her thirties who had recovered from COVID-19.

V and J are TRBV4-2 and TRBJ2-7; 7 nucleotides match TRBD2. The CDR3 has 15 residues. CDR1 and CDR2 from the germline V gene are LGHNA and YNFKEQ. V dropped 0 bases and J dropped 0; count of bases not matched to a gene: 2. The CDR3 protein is CASSQDSGPSYEQYF. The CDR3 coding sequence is TGTGCCAGCAGCCAAGATAGCGGGCCCTCCTACGAGCAGTACTTC.

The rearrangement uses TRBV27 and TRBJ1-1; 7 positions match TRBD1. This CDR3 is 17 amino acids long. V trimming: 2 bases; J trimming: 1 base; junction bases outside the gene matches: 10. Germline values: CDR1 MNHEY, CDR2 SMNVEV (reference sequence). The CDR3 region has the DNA TGTGCCAGCAGTTTACGACAGGGTACACCCCCGAACACTGAAGCTTTCTTT. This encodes CASSLRQGTPPNTEAFF.

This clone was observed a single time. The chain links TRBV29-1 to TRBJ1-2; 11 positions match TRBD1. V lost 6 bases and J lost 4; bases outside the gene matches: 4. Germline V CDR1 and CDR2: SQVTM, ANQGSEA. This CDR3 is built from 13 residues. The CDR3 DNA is TGCAGCGTGACCGGGACAGGGGGCTATGGCTACACCTTC. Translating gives CSVTGTGGYGYTF.

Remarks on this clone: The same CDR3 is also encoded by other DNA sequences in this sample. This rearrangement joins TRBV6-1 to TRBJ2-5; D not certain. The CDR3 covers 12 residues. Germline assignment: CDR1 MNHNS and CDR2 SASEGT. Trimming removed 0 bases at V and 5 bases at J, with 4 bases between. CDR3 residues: CASSEAAETQYF. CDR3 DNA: TGTGCCAGCAGTGAAGCAGCGGAGACCCAGTACTTC.

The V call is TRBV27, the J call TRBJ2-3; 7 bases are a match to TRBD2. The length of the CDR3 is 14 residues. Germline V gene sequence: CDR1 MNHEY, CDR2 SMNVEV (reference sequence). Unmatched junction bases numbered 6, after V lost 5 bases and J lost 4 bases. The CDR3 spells CASSPRRGADTQYF. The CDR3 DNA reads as TGTGCCAGCAGTCCGAGACGGGGGGCAGATACGCAGTATTTT.

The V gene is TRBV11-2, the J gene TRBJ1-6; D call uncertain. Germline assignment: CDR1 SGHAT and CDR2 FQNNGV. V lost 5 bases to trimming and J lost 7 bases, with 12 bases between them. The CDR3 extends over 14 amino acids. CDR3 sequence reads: CASSHPGENSPLHF. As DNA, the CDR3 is TGTGCCAGCAGCCACCCCGGGGAAAATTCACCCCTCCACTTT.

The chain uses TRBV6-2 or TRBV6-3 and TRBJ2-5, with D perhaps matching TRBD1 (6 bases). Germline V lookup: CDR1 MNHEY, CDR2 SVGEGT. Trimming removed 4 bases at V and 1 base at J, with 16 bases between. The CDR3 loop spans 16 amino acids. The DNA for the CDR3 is TGTGCCAGCAGTTCCAGGGTCGGACAGCGCCAAGAGACCCAGTACTTC. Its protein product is CASSSRVGQRQETQYF.

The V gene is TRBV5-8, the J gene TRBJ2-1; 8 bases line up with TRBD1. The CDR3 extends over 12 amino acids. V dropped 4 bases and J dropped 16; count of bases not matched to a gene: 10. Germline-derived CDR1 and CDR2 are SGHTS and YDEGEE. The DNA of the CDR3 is TGTGCCAGCAGCCATCGGACAGGGCAGGTTTTCTTC. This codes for CASSHRTGQVFF. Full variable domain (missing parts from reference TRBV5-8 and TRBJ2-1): EAGVTQSPTHLIKTRGQQATLRCSPISGHTSVYWYQQALGLGLQFLLWYDEGEERNRGNFPPRFSGRQFPNYSSELNVNALELEDSALYLCASSHRTGQVFFGPGTRLTVL.

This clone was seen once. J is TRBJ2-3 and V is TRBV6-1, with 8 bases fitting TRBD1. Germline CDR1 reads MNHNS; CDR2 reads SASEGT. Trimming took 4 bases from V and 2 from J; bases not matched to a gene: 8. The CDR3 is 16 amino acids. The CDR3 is CASSGSWDRSTDTQYF. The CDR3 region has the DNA TGTGCCAGCAGTGGTTCATGGGACAGGTCCACAGATACGCAGTATTTT.